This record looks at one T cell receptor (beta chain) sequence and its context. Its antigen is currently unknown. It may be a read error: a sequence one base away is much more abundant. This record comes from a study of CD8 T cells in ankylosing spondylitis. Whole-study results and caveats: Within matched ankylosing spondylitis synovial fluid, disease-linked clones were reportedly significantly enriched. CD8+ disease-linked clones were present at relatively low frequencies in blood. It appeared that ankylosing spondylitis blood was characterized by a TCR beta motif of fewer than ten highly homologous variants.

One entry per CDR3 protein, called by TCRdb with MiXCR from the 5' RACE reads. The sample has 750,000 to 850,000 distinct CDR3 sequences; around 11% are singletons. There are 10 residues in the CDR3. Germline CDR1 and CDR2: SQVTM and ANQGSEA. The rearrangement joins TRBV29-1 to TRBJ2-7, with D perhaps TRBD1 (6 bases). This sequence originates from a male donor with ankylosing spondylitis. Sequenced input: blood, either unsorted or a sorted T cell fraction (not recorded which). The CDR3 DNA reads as TGCAGCGTGTGGGACAACGAGCAGAACTTC. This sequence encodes CSVWDNEQNF.